This T cell receptor (beta chain) was recorded in a study of read filtering for tumor transcriptome and immune sequencing. On the study more broadly: Per sample, TCR-region reads ranged about 4 to 11 million by IR-seq, 85 to 1273 by RNA-seq. General study points: The CD138-negative fraction was mixed bone marrow immune cells, not pure T cells.

At the time of active disease, bone marrow was collected from every patient. This clonotype has a count of ten or more. What it binds is unknown. The library was built from about 0.4 ug RNA with molecular barcoded adaptors for alpha/delta and beta/gamma chains. TCRdb passed the reads through MiXCR, listing each CDR3 protein once. The sample holds over 45,000 distinct CDR3 sequences, 20% seen once. The sequencing sample was made of a population of CD138-negative cells sorted from bone marrow. This clonotype was sampled from a donor aged 40 or older with multiple myeloma.

The CDR3 DNA reads TGTGCCAGCAGCTTACTTAGCAATGAGCAGTTCTTC. Translation gives CASSLLSNEQFF. The rearrangement links TRBV7-9 to TRBJ2-1; D uncertain. The V end lost 2 bases, the J end lost 6 bases, and 5 bases lay between the germline ends. The CDR3 sequence is 12 residues long. Germline V gene data show CDR1 as SEHNR and CDR2 as FQNEAQ (reference sequence).